This TCR beta chain was found in a study of CD4 T cells in relation to SARS-CoV-2 and coronaviruses. Study-wide points: Each donor contributed either pre-pandemic or post-infection samples, not both. This crossreactivity analysis covered spike protein alone, no other viral proteins.

The CDR3 spans 13 residues. The germline V and J ends were trimmed by 7 bases and 0 bases, with 6 bases remaining between them. Germline values: CDR1 LNHDA, CDR2 SQIVND (reference sequence). Method: immunoSEQ multiplex PCR; TCRdb's copy keeps in-frame clones and lacks some. The data hold 35,000 to 40,000 clones, with roughly 80% observed a single time. 80,000 to 100,000 naive or memory CD4+ cells were cultured with CEF peptides for about nine days. Turning to this clone: No antigen is known for it.

The chain has TRBV19 and TRBJ2-2; tentative D call: TRBD1 (5 bases). The sample comprised memory CD4+ T cells from PBMCs, cultured in vitro. This TCR was recovered from an adult with COVID-19. Here the CDR3 DNA reads TGTGCCAGTACGGACACGAACACCGGGGAGCTGTTTTTT. Its protein is CASTDTNTGELFF.